The subject of this entry is one T cell receptor beta chain. Other DNA sequences within the sample encode an identical CDR3. The data derive from a study of shared clonotypes between healthy human individuals. Using immunoSEQ multiplex PCR, the repertoire was profiled, and TCRdb retains in-frame clones only, with some absent. The table lists 2,500,000 or so clones, 93% of them singletons. The sequenced material came from naive CD4+ T cells from PBMCs. Stated subset: CD45RA+ positively selected. The origin of this receptor is a man aged 18 to 35 in good health. Some clones in this sample may be carry-over from other donors' samples.

Here the CDR3 DNA reads TGTGCCAGCAGCTTGTCAGTGAACACTGAAGCTTTCTTT. It translates to CASSLSVNTEAFF. The chain couples TRBV7-2 to TRBJ1-1, with no clear D. With 3 bases removed from V and 0 bases from J, the gap between germline ends came to 5 bases. The germline gives CDR1 SGHTA, CDR2 FQGNSA. This CDR3 is 13 amino acids long.